The clone carrying this T cell receptor beta chain was counted at least ten times. The antigen is not known. This sample was taken from a study of regulatory T cells in long-lasting Graves disease. At the level of the study: Less than 3 months of antithyroid drugs had been taken by newly diagnosed Graves' patients. Study-wide findings and caveats: Persistent Graves' cases showed lower TCR diversity than newly diagnosed cases. Segments TRBV28, TRBJ1-2 and TRBJ2-5 showed preferential usage in persistent disease.

Germline CDR1 is SNHLY and CDR2 is FYNNEI. Trimming at V came to 6 bases and at J to 10 bases, leaving 10 bases not matched to a gene. The CDR3 covers 14 residues. Building the TCR beta libraries relied on iRepertoire HTBI primers, and CDR3 regions underwent Arm-PCR. TCRdb itself ran the multiplex PCR reads through MiXCR, one entry per CDR3 protein. This sample has around 470,000 distinct CDR3 sequences, with 14% found just once. This sample's time point: newly diagnosed GD, antithyroid drugs for less than 3 months. RNA isolated from PBMCs was used to make the TCR library. The same data also went into a second study, on T cells in Graves' hyperthyroidism and ophthalmopathy.

The sequence came from a woman aged 45-60 years with Graves disease. The chain is built from TRBV2 and TRBJ2-1; 9 bases fit TRBD2. The sequenced sample was peripheral blood mononuclear cells (PBMCs), obtained at new diagnosis, from a patient treated with antithyroid drugs. In nucleotides, the CDR3 is TGTGCCAGCAGCGATTCCTCGCGGGAGGGCGAGCAGTTCTTC. Its translation is CASSDSSREGEQFF.